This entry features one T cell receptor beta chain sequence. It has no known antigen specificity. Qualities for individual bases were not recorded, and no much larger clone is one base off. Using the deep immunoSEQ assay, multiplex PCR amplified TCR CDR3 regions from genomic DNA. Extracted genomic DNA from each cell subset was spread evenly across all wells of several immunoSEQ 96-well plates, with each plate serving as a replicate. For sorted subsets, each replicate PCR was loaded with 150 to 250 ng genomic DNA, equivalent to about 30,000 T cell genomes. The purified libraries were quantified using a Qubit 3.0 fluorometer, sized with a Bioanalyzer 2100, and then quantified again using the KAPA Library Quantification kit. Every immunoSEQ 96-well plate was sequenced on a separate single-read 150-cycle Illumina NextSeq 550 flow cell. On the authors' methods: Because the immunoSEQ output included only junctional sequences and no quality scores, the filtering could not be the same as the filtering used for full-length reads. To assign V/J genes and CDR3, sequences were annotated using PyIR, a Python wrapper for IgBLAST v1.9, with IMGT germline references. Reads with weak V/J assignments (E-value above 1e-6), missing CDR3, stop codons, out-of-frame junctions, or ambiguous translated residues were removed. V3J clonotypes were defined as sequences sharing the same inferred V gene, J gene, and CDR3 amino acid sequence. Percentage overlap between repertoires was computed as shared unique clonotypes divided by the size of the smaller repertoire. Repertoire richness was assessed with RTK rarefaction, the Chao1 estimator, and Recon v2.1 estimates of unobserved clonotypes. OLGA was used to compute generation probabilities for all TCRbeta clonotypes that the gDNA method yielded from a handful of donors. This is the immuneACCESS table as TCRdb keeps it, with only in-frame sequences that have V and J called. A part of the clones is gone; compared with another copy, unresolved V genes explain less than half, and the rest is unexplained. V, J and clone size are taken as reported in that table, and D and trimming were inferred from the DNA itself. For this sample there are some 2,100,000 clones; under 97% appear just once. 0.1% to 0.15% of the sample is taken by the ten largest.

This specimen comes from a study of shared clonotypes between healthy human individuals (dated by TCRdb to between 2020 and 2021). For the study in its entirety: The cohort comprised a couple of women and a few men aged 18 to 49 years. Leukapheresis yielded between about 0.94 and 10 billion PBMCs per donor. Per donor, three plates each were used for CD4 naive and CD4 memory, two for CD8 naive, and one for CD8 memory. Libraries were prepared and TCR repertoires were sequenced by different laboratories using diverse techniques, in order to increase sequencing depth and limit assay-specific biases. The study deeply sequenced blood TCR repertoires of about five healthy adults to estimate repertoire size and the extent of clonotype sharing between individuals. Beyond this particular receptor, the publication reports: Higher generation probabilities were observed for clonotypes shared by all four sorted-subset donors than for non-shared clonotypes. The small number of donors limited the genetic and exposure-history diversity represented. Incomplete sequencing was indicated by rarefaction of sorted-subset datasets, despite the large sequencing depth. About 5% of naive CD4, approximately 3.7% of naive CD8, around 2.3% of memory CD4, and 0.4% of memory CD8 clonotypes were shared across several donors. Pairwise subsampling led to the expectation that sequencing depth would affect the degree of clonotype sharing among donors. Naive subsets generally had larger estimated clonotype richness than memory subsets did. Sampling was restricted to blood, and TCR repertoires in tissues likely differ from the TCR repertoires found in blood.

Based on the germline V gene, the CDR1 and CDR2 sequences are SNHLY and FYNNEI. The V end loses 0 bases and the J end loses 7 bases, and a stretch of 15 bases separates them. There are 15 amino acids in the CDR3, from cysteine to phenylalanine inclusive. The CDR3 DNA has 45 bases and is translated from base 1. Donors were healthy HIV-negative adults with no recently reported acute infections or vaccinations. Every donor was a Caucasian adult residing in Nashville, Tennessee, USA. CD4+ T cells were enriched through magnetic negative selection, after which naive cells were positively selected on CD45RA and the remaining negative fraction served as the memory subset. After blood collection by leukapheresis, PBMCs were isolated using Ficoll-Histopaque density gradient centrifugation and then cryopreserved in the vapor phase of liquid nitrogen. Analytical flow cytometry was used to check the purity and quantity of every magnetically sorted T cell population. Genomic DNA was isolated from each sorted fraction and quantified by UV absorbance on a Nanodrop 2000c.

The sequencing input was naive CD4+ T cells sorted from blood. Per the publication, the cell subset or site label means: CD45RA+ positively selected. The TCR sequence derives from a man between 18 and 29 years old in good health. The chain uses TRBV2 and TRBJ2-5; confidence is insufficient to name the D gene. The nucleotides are TGTGCCAGCAGTGAAGCGCTTCTCGGGTTGGCGACCCAGTACTTC. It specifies CASSEALLGLATQYF.